Presented here are 21 T cell receptor beta chains from one specimen sequenced in a study of CD8+ T cells in alopecia areata. Noted treatment: oral pan-JAK inhibitor, 5-10 mg twice daily. After isolation, RNA underwent reverse transcription to generate cDNA as the sequencing template. Assay: immunoSEQ multiplex PCR; the TCRdb copy retains only in-frame clones and omits some. The repertoire holds 150,000 to 200,000 clones, under 80% seen once, with 1.3% in the top ten. The starting material was CD4+ T cells sorted from blood, obtained between weeks 47 and 50, from a patient treated with tofacitinib. The receptors come from a human donor with alopecia areata.

The chain is built from TRBV29-1 and TRBJ2-1, with 10 bases fitting TRBD2. V gave up 6 bases and J gave up 6 bases; unmatched junction bases: 8. Germline V gives CDR1 SQVTM, CDR2 ANQGSEA. The CDR3 extends over 14 amino acids. The CDR3 spells CSVAQRGGLNEQFF. The DNA of the CDR3 is TGCAGCGTGGCCCAGCGGGGGGGCCTCAATGAGCAGTTCTTC.

The rearrangement links TRBV7-2 to TRBJ2-1, with D uncertain. The germline V and J ends were trimmed by 0 bases and 4 bases, with 7 bases remaining between them. Germline values: CDR1 SGHTA, CDR2 FQGNSA. The CDR3 loop spans 14 amino acids. The chain's CDR3 is CASSLAGNYNEQFF. The DNA for the CDR3 is TGTGCCAGCAGCTTAGCGGGGAATTACAATGAGCAGTTCTTC.

This clone was counted between two and nine times. The chain has TRBV23-1 and TRBJ2-5; 7 bases are shared with TRBD1. TRBV23-1 falls under the ORF class, with uncertain function. V gave up 3 bases and J gave up 5 bases; unmatched junction bases: 6. This CDR3 is built from 14 residues. In DNA form, the CDR3 reads TGCGCCAGCAGTCAGCACAGGGGTTTGGAGACCCAGTACTTC. It is translated as CASSQHRGLETQYF.

The rearrangement uses TRBV30 and TRBJ2-2; D unclear. The CDR3 is made up of 14 amino acids. Germline V CDR1 and CDR2: GTSNPN, SVGIG (reference sequence). V lost 3 bases and J 4 bases, leaving 12 bases between the germline ends. CDR3 DNA: TGTGCCTGGAGCACCGGCTTGACCACCGGGGAGCTGTTTTTT. It yields the protein CAWSTGLTTGELFF. Drawing the rest from reference TRBV30 and TRBJ2-2, the complete variable domain is SQTIHQWPATLVQPVGSPLSLECTVEGTSNPNLYWYRQAAGRGLQLLFYSVGIGQISSEVPQNLSASRPQDRQFILSSKKLLLSDSGFYLCAWSTGLTTGELFFGEGSRLTVL.

Regarding this clone: With a much larger clone just one base away, this may be a read error. The gene calls are TRBV29-1 and TRBJ2-3; no clear D gene. The length of the CDR3 is 16 residues. Germline V gives CDR1 SQVTM, CDR2 ANQGSEA. V was shortened by 0 bases and J by 0 bases, with 13 bases between the two germline ends. The CDR3 nucleotides are TGCAGCGTTGAAGATCGAGACCAGTTTAGCACAGATACGCAGTATTTT. It encodes CSVEDRDQFSTDTQYF.

The V gene is TRBV6-1, the J gene TRBJ2-7, with TRBD1 matching 8 bases. The V gene's germline CDR1 is MNHNS and CDR2 SASEGT. This CDR3 has 15 amino acids. V dropped 6 bases and J dropped 3; count of bases not matched to a gene: 10. This CDR3 reads CASRVQGGGGYEQYF. The CDR3 region has the DNA TGTGCCAGCAGAGTACAGGGGGGAGGAGGCTACGAGCAGTACTTC.

This clone has more than one count but fewer than ten. The gene calls are TRBV7-2 and TRBJ2-1; D is undetermined. V was shortened by 3 bases and J by 2 bases, with 8 bases between the two germline ends. The CDR3 totals 14 residues. Germline V gene sequence: CDR1 SGHTA, CDR2 FQGNSA. CDR3 protein: CASSLQTTYNEQFF. In DNA, the CDR3 is TGTGCCAGCAGCTTGCAGACGACCTACAATGAGCAGTTCTTC. The full variable domain, with the rest looked up from reference TRBV7-2 and TRBJ2-1, is GAGVSQSPSNKVTEKGKDVELRCDPISGHTALYWYRQSLGQGLEFLIYFQGNSAPDKSGLPSDRFSAERTGGSVSTLTIQRTQQEDSAVYLCASSLQTTYNEQFFGPGTRLTVL.

This chain links TRBV4-1 with TRBJ2-2; D is undetermined. The V and J ends lost 6 bases and 5 bases respectively, with 13 bases between them. In germline, CDR1 is MGHRA, CDR2 YSYEKL. The CDR3 runs to 14 residues. CDR3 nucleotides: TGCGCCAGCAGAGTCACGGGTGGAACCGGGGAGCTGTTTTTT. Translation: CASRVTGGTGELFF.

The V call is TRBV2, the J call TRBJ2-1, with D perhaps TRBD1 or TRBD2 (5 bases each). CDR1 is SNHLY, CDR2 FYNNEI, per germline. The V end lost 3 bases, the J end lost 5 bases, and 14 bases lay between the germline ends. CDR3 length: 15 amino acids. CDR3 in amino acids: CASSEVRGKNNEQFF. The CDR3 nucleotides are TGTGCCAGCAGTGAGGTGAGGGGTAAAAACAATGAGCAGTTCTTC.

The chain has TRBV5-1 and TRBJ2-1; D is possibly TRBD1 or TRBD2 (5 bases each). Deletions cut 6 bases from V and 8 bases from J, with 21 bases between. This CDR3 is 15 amino acids long. Per germline, CDR1 SGHRS and CDR2 YFSETQ. The CDR3 DNA is TGCGCCAGCAACGACCCTCCAGGGAGAAACCATGAGCAGTTCTTC. Translation: CASNDPPGRNHEQFF. Full variable domain (outside the CDR3, taken from reference TRBV5-1 and TRBJ2-1): KAGVTQTPRYLIKTRGQQVTLSCSPISGHRSVSWYQQTPGQGLQFLFEYFSETQRNKGNFPGRFSGRQFSNSRSEMNVSTLELGDSALYLCASNDPPGRNHEQFFGPGTRLTVL.

The chain links TRBV9 to TRBJ1-6; D not resolved. Germline CDR1 SGDLS, CDR2 YYNGEE. V was trimmed by 2 bases and J by 5 bases, leaving 8 bases between them. There are 14 residues in the CDR3. This chain's CDR3 is CASSVTEDNSPLHF. CDR3 bases: TGTGCCAGCAGCGTGACGGAAGATAATTCACCCCTCCACTTT. The full variable domain, with the rest looked up from reference TRBV9 and TRBJ1-6, is DSGVTQTPKHLITATGQRVTLRCSPRSGDLSVYWYQQSLDQGLQFLIQYYNGEERAKGNILERFSAQQFPDLHSELNLSSLELGDSALYFCASSVTEDNSPLHFGNGTRLTVT.

In its sample, this clone was seen many times. This rearrangement joins TRBV12-5 to TRBJ1-4; 7 bases are a match to TRBD1. J gave up 0 bases and V 6 bases, and 4 bases lay outside the gene matches. CDR1 is LGHNT and CDR2 is FRNRAP in the germline V gene. The CDR3 loop spans 15 amino acids. CDR3 DNA sequence: TGTGCTAGTGGCCAGGGGGTGGCAACTAATGAAAAACTGTTTTTT. It codes for CASGQGVATNEKLFF.

The chain links TRBV5-1 to TRBJ2-5, with D tentatively TRBD1 or TRBD2 (5 bases each). Germline V gene data show CDR1 as SGHRS and CDR2 as YFSETQ. This CDR3 is built from 15 residues. Trimming took 1 base from V and 1 from J, leaving 11 bases between them. The CDR3: CASSLRGTIQETQYF. In nucleotides, the CDR3 is TGCGCCAGCAGCTTGCGTGGGACGATCCAAGAGACCCAGTACTTC.

The chain uses TRBV10-3 and TRBJ2-3, with 13 bases aligning to TRBD2. Germline V gives CDR1 ENHRY, CDR2 SYGVKD. The CDR3 has 15 residues. Trimming took 4 bases from V and 4 from J; bases not matched to a gene: 2. CDR3: CAISGTSGGADTQYF. The CDR3 nucleotides read TGTGCCATCAGTGGCACTAGCGGGGGGGCAGATACGCAGTATTTT.

The chain uses TRBV7-8 and TRBJ1-5; D unresolved. The V gene lost 5 bases and the J gene lost 3 bases, with 14 bases spanning the gap. Germline V gene lookup returns CDR1 SGHVS and CDR2 FQNEAQ. The length of the CDR3 is 15 residues. CDR3 bases: TGTGCCAGCAGCCCCAGATGGGGTAACAATCAGCCCCAGCATTTT. The encoded protein is CASSPRWGNNQPQHF.

The gene calls are TRBV7-8 and TRBJ2-1; no clear D. Germline V gene data show CDR1 as SGHVS and CDR2 as FQNEAQ. V gave up 3 bases and J gave up 7 bases, with 4 bases separating them. The CDR3 is 11 residues long. The CDR3 region has the DNA TGTGCCAGCAGCTTTTCGAATGAGCAGTTCTTC. Protein product: CASSFSNEQFF.

This clone was detected a few times. The chain is built from TRBV30 and TRBJ2-1, with a tentative D call TRBD2 (7 bases). This CDR3 spans 13 amino acids. Trimming left V 4 bases short and J 4 bases short, with 11 bases between. Germline CDR1 reads GTSNPN; CDR2 reads SVGIG (reference sequence). CDR3 DNA sequence: TGTGCCTGGACGCGGGGGCCTTACAATGAGCAGTTCTTC. Translated: CAWTRGPYNEQFF.

This sequence joins TRBV19 and TRBJ2-1; a possible D gene is TRBD1 (6 bases). The germline V and J ends were trimmed by 4 bases and 12 bases, with 19 bases remaining between them. The CDR3 contains 14 residues. Germline assignment: CDR1 LNHDA and CDR2 SQIVND (reference sequence). The CDR3 sequence: CASSTITQGMVQFF. In nucleotides, the CDR3 is TGTGCCAGTAGTACAATCACACAGGGTATGGTGCAGTTCTTC.

The genes are TRBV30 and TRBJ2-6; possibly TRBD1 for D (5 bases). Trimming shortened V by 1 base and J by 3 bases, and 13 bases separated the two germline ends. The CDR3 covers 16 residues. Germline CDR1 and CDR2: GTSNPN and SVGIG (reference sequence). CDR3 nucleotide sequence: TGTGCCTGGAGTGGAAACAGGCCGTATGGGGCCAACGTCCTGACTTTC. Encoded protein: CAWSGNRPYGANVLTF. Using reference TRBV30 and TRBJ2-6 for the parts outside the CDR3, the full variable domain is SQTIHQWPATLVQPVGSPLSLECTVEGTSNPNLYWYRQAAGRGLQLLFYSVGIGQISSEVPQNLSASRPQDRQFILSSKKLLLSDSGFYLCAWSGNRPYGANVLTFGAGSRLTVL.

This clone was found a few times. The rearrangement links TRBV29-1 to TRBJ1-3; 12 positions agree with TRBD1. The V gene's germline CDR1 is SQVTM and CDR2 ANQGSEA. V was pared by 4 bases and J by 6 bases, with 1 base of the junction left unmatched. This CDR3 is built from 13 residues. The CDR3 sequence: CSVAGQGANTIYF. The CDR3 nucleotides read TGCAGCGTTGCGGGACAGGGGGCAAACACCATATATTTT.

This clone has only a few counts. J is TRBJ1-4 and V is TRBV10-2; unclear D gene. Trimming took 4 bases from V and 5 from J, leaving 5 bases between them. Germline V lookup: CDR1 WSHSY, CDR2 SAAADI. CDR3 size: 12 residues. Here the CDR3 DNA reads TGCGCCAGCAGTGGGACCAATGAAAAACTGTTTTTT. Translation: CASSGTNEKLFF.